A selection of T cell receptor beta chains follows, all from one sample in a study of cytomegalovirus exposure and HLA in healthy donors. Clones were sequenced by immunoSEQ multiplex PCR, and TCRdb holds only the in-frame ones, with some missing. The data show 150,000 to 200,000 clones, about 85% seen once. The sequencing sample was made of PBMCs. These receptors were taken from a woman aged 45-65 years in good health and CMV-seronegative. Each CDR3 is given with its conserved first and last residue. Each record gives: J gene, clone size, V gene, CDR3 protein. Clone size, where shown, is once, few, many, or a class for clones that have expanded.

>TRBJ1-1|.|TRBV6-5
CASTLTGFSEAFF
>TRBJ1-2|.|TRBV5-6
CASSPQGLYGYTF
>TRBJ2-2|.|TRBV5-1
CASSSGQPNTGELFF
>TRBJ2-7|.|TRBV14
CASSPQWGQTRTGSSYEQYF
>TRBJ2-2|few|TRBV9
CASSVALRMGLNTGELFF
>TRBJ2-1|.|TRBV7-3
CASSFTSGGYNEQFF
>TRBJ2-6|few|TRBV14
CASSQDSQISANVLTF
>TRBJ1-5|.|TRBV2
CASSYDRRQPQHF
>TRBJ2-3|.|TRBV7-3
CASSSLGPGDTQYF
>TRBJ1-1|.|TRBV29-1
CSAILNVGALNTEAFF
>TRBJ1-2|.|TRBV9
CASSVGQGQGNYGYTF
>TRBJ1-2|.|TRBV7-2
CASSPPKPRLNGYTF
>TRBJ1-2|.|TRBV18
CASSPDTGKGYTF
>TRBJ2-7|.|TRBV27
CASSPELRDRGGEQYF
>TRBJ2-7|once|TRBV4-1
CASSQEGARTSQYF
>TRBJ2-1|.|TRBV4-3
CASSRASGGEQFF
>TRBJ1-4|.|TRBV5-1
CASSLEGHTNEKLFF
>TRBJ1-1|.|TRBV5-1
CASSSQGSTEAFF
>TRBJ2-5|.|TRBV2
CASRRFGAGGETQYF
>TRBJ1-1|once|TRBV6-1
CASRIQGGNTEAFF
>TRBJ2-7|.|TRBV5-1
CASSPRGGHEQYF
>TRBJ2-1|.|TRBV6-5
CASSYRAGAGEQFF